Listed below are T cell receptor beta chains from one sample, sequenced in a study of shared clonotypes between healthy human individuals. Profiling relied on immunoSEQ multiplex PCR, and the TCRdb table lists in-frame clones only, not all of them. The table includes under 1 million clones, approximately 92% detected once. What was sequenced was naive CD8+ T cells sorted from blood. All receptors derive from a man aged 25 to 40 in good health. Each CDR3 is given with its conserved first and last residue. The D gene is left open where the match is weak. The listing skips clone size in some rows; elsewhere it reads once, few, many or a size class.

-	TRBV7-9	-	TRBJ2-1	TGTGCCAGCAGCTGGGCCACTCTGGTTGAACCTGAGCAGTTCTTC	CASSWATLVEPEQFF
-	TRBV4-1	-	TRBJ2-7	TGCGCCAGCAGCCAAGGGCGTTTAGGCAGGGACTACGAGCAGTACTTC	CASSQGRLGRDYEQYF
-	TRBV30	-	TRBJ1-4	TGTGCCTGGAGTTCCACAAACCCTAATGAAAAACTGTTTTTT	CAWSSTNPNEKLFF
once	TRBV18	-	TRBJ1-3	TGTGCCAGCTCCCTTGCCTCCTCTGGAAACACCATATATTTT	CASSLASSGNTIYF
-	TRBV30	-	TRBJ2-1	TGTGCCTGGACCAGTGTGGGATCCTACAATGAGCAGTTCTTC	CAWTSVGSYNEQFF
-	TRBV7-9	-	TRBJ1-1	TGTGCCAGCAGCTTAGCCCAGGTAGAAGCTTTCTTT	CASSLAQVEAFF
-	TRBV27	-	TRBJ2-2	TGTGCCAGCAGTTTATTGAGGACACGCGACACCGGGGAGCTGTTTTTT	CASSLLRTRDTGELFF
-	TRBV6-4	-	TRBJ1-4	TGTGCCAGCAGCCCCTGGGATTCTGTCTGGGGGAATGAAAAACTGTTTTTT	CASSPWDSVWGNEKLFF
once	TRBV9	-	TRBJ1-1	TGTGCCAGCAGCGCTCAAGGGAGGGACACTGAAGCTTTCTTT	CASSAQGRDTEAFF
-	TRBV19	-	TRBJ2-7	TGTGCCAGTAGCGAAACAGGGATCTCCTACGAGCAGTACTTC	CASSETGISYEQYF
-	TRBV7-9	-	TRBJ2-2	TGTGCCAGCAGCTTGTGGACGATGAACACCGGGGAGCTGTTTTTT	CASSLWTMNTGELFF
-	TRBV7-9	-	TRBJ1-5	TGTGCCAGCAGCTTAGAGGTCCTAGGTCCCCAGCATTTT	CASSLEVLGPQHF
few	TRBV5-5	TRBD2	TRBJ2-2	TGTGCCAGCACCTCGGGGCGGGAGGGCCGGGGCACCGGGGAGCTGTTTTTT	CASTSGREGRGTGELFF
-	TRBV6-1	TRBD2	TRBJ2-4	TGTGCCAGCAGTGGGGGAGGGGCCCTAGCCAAAAACATTCAGTACTTC	CASSGGGALAKNIQYF
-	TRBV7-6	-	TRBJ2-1	TGTGCCAGCAGCTCAGGGACCAGAAAATACAATGAGCAGTTCTTC	CASSSGTRKYNEQFF
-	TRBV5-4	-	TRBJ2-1	TGTGCCAGCAGCTTATCCGAGAGCGTCTACAATGAGCAGTTCTTC	CASSLSESVYNEQFF
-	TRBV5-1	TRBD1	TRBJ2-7	TGCGCCAGCAGCTGGAGACAGGGTTACGAGCAGTACTTC	CASSWRQGYEQYF
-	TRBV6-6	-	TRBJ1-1	TGTGCCAGCAGTTGGGGGGCTGACACTGAAGCTTTCTTT	CASSWGADTEAFF
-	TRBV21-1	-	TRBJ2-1	TGTGCCAGCAGCAAAGCGCTGGGGCGGGAGGGCCGGGAGCAGTTCTTC	CASSKALGREGREQFF
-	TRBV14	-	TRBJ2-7	TGTGCCAGCAGCCATAACCCGGGGATAGCGGATACCTACGAGCAGTACTTC	CASSHNPGIADTYEQYF
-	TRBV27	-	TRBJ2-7	TGTGCCAGCAGTTCCATTAGACATCCTTCGGGCGAGCAGTACTTC	CASSSIRHPSGEQYF
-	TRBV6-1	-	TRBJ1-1	TGTGCCAGCAGGCAGATGAACACTGAAGCTTTCTTT	CASRQMNTEAFF
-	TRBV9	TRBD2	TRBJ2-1	TGTGCCAGCAGCGGGACTAGCGGTACCTACAATGAGCAGTTCTTC	CASSGTSGTYNEQFF
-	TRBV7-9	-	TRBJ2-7	TGTGCCAGCAGCTTAGCAGCCCCCCGGGGCGTTGACGAGCAGTACTTC	CASSLAAPRGVDEQYF
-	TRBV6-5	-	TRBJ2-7	TGTGCCAGCAGCGGCGACTCACCAACCTACGAGCAGTACTTC	CASSGDSPTYEQYF
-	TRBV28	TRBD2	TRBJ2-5	TGTGCCAGCAAACCGGGACTAGCGGTCCAAGAGACCCAGTACTTC	CASKPGLAVQETQYF
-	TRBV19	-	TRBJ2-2	TGTGCCAGTAGTATAGATTTGAGGCCAGGTACGAACACCGGGGAGCTGTTTTTT	CASSIDLRPGTNTGELFF
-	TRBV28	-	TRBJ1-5	TGTGCCAGCACCCTTGGGGAGGCGAGCAATCAGCCCCAGCATTTT	CASTLGEASNQPQHF
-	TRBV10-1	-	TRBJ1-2	TGCGCCAGCAATGGGCAGGGGTCCAACTATGGCTACACCTTC	CASNGQGSNYGYTF
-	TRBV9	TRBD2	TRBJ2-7	TGTGCCAGCAGCGTCGGCGGGAGCTCCTACGAGCAGTACTTC	CASSVGGSSYEQYF
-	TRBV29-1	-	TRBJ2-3	TGCAGCGTTGTATTTGCTAGCACAGATACGCAGTATTTT	CSVVFASTDTQYF
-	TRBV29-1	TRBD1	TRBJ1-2	TGCAGCGTTGCTGACAGGGACCGCAACTATGGCTACACCTTC	CSVADRDRNYGYTF
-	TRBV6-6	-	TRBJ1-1	TGTGCCAGCAGTATACAATGGGTGAACACTGAAGCTTTCTTT	CASSIQWVNTEAFF
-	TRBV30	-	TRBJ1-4	TGTGCCTGGAGTGTAATCCTGGCAAATGAAAAACTGTTTTTT	CAWSVILANEKLFF
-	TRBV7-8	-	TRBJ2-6	TGTGCCAGCAGCCCCTACGAGTCCGCCTATGGGGCCAACGTCCTGACTTTC	CASSPYESAYGANVLTF
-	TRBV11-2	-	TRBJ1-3	TGTGCCAGCAGCTTAGAAGGAAACACCATATATTTT	CASSLEGNTIYF
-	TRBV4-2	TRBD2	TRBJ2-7	TGTGCCAGCAGCCAAGGGGGACTAGCGGGAGACGAGCAGTACTTC	CASSQGGLAGDEQYF
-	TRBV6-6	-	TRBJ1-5	TGTGCCAGCAGTTACATCGGGGCCAATCAGCCCCAGCATTTT	CASSYIGANQPQHF
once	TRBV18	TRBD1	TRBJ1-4	TGTGCCAGCTCATCGACAGGGGATGGGGAAAAACTGTTTTTT	CASSSTGDGEKLFF
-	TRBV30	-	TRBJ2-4	TGTGCCTTAGGGGTTCTAGGAAACATTCAGTACTTC	CALGVLGNIQYF
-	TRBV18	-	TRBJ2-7	TGTGCCAGCTCACCAACCACTTCCTACGAGCAGTACTTC	CASSPTTSYEQYF